The 30 T cell receptor beta chains listed next were all sequenced from one sample in a study of response to subunit inactivated influenza vaccine. TCRdb reprocessed the RT-PCR reads via MiXCR and lists one record per CDR3 protein. The sample gives 500,000 to 550,000 distinct CDR3 sequences, approximately 7.1% of which show up once; approximately 12% is in the top ten. This specimen was PBMCs from blood, taken about 24 months after vaccination. All receptors come from a man between 50 and 70 years old who received an inactivated influenza vaccine.

This clonotype turned up a few times. The J gene is TRBJ2-5, the V gene TRBV6-2 or TRBV6-3; D not certain. This CDR3 is built from 14 residues. The V end was cut by 6 bases, the J end by 0 bases, with 11 bases between. Germline V lookup: CDR1 MNHEY, CDR2 SVGEGT. This CDR3 is CASSRRGYQETQYF. The CDR3 region has the DNA TGTGCCAGCAGCCGACGTGGATACCAAGAGACCCAGTACTTC.

V gene TRBV4-1 combines with J gene TRBJ2-5; 7 bases map to TRBD1. The V segment lost 1 base and the J segment 1 base; nucleotides outside the gene matches: 3. The CDR3 spans 15 residues. Germline CDR1 and CDR2: MGHRA and YSYEKL. The CDR3 DNA reads TGCGCCAGCAGCCAAGGACAGGGTTTCCAAGAGACCCAGTACTTC. Encoded protein: CASSQGQGFQETQYF.

The CDR3 DNA follows: TGCGCCAGCAGCCAAAGGACTAGCGGGGGCCTGAACACCGGGGAGCTGTTTTTT. Protein sequence: CASSQRTSGGLNTGELFF. This chain uses TRBV4-3 with TRBJ2-2; 13 nucleotides match TRBD2. The CDR3 spans 18 residues. V dropped 2 bases and J dropped 1; count of bases not matched to a gene: 4. Germline V gene data show CDR1 as LGHNA and CDR2 as YSLEER.

This clonotype was seen more than once but under ten times. J is TRBJ2-2 and V is TRBV28, with 10 bases lining up with TRBD2. Germline CDR1 MDHEN, CDR2 SYDVKM. The ends lost 8 bases at V and 4 bases at J; junction bases unmatched: 4. CDR3 length: 14 residues. CDR3 DNA sequence: TGTGCCAGCCTGAGCGGGAGGGCCACCGGGGAGCTGTTTTTT. This sequence encodes CASLSGRATGELFF.

This clonotype showed up just a few times. The J gene is TRBJ2-2, the V gene TRBV24-1; 10 positions agree with TRBD1. The CDR3 has 16 amino acids. Per germline, CDR1 KGHDR and CDR2 SFDVKD. Losses at the gene ends were 4 bases for V and 4 bases for J; bases not matched to a gene: 5. The CDR3 region is CATSDSRTGGTGELFF. The CDR3 DNA reads TGTGCCACCAGTGACTCTAGGACAGGGGGCACCGGGGAGCTGTTTTTT.

This clonotype was detected a few times. This rearrangement joins TRBV5-5 to TRBJ2-2; a possible D gene is TRBD1 (5 bases). This CDR3 spans 15 amino acids. Germline-derived CDR1 and CDR2 are SGHKS and YYEKEE (reference sequence). V was clipped by 1 base and J by 4 bases, with 11 bases between them. The CDR3 protein is CASSLRGAVTGELFF. In DNA, the CDR3 is TGTGCCAGCAGCTTGCGTGGGGCAGTCACCGGGGAGCTGTTTTTT.

The V and J genes are TRBV20-1 and TRBJ2-1; tentatively, D is TRBD1 (5 bases). This CDR3 is built from 15 residues. The V end was cut by 3 bases, the J end by 0 bases, with 12 bases between. From germline, CDR1 is DFQATT and CDR2 SNEGSKA (reference sequence). The CDR3 DNA follows: TGCAGTGCTAGGGGCCAGGGCAGCTCCTACAATGAGCAGTTCTTC. It is translated as CSARGQGSSYNEQFF.

Many counts were recorded for this clonotype. The chain employs TRBV7-2 and TRBJ2-4; TRBD1 matches 7 bases. This CDR3 comprises 14 residues. Trimming removed 5 bases from V and 4 bases from J; junction bases left unmatched: 5. The germline CDR1 and CDR2 sequences are SGHTA and FQGNSA. CDR3 region: CASSLDRVKNIQYF. The CDR3 coding sequence is TGTGCCAGCAGCCTAGACAGGGTGAAAAACATTCAGTACTTC.

This clonotype was observed a handful of times. The V call is TRBV7-2, the J call TRBJ1-2; unclear D gene. V gave up 7 bases and J gave up 0 bases, with 18 bases separating them. CDR1 SGHTA and CDR2 FQGNSA come from the germline V gene. The CDR3 sequence is 16 residues long. CDR3 in amino acids: CASTVRVGNSNYGYTF. The DNA of the CDR3 is TGTGCCAGCACCGTTAGGGTTGGGAATTCTAACTATGGCTACACCTTC.

This clonotype was detected a few times. This sequence joins TRBV27 and TRBJ2-5, with 7 nucleotides matching TRBD2. From germline, CDR1 is MNHEY and CDR2 SMNVEV (reference sequence). The trim removed 5 bases at V and 5 bases at J, leaving 11 bases unmatched. The CDR3 sequence is 15 residues long. The CDR3 coding sequence is TGTGCCAGCAGTCCAGGGACTGCGGGGGTGGAGACCCAGTACTTC. It encodes CASSPGTAGVETQYF.

The chain couples TRBV12-3 or TRBV12-4 to TRBJ2-7, with a tentative D call TRBD2 (7 bases). V gave up 3 bases and J gave up 6 bases, with 15 bases separating them. CDR3 length: 14 amino acids. The DNA of the CDR3 is TGTGCCAGCAGTTTGGGTTTGGGAGGGGGCGAGCAGTACTTC. Its translation: CASSLGLGGGEQYF.

This clonotype was observed a few times. J is TRBJ2-7 and V is TRBV10-3; TRBD2 aligns across 7 bases. The CDR3 is made up of 14 amino acids. V lost 2 bases, J lost 2 bases, and 3 bases stayed unmatched. The V gene's germline CDR1 is ENHRY and CDR2 SYGVKD. The CDR3 here is CAISENGGAYEQYF. CDR3 in DNA: TGTGCCATCAGTGAGAATGGGGGGGCCTACGAGCAGTACTTC.

This rearrangement joins TRBV2 to TRBJ2-2; tentatively, D is TRBD1 (6 bases). Looked up from germline, CDR1 is SNHLY and CDR2 is FYNNEI. V lost 8 bases and J 7 bases, leaving 14 bases between the germline ends. CDR3 length: 13 residues. This CDR3 is CASRAPRGGELFF. CDR3 DNA sequence: TGTGCCAGCCGTGCTCCCAGGGGCGGGGAGCTGTTTTTT.

Turning to this clonotype: With a much larger clone just one base away, this may be a read error. The rearrangement uses TRBV4-3 and TRBJ1-5; D uncertain. The CDR3 has 15 amino acids. From germline, CDR1 is LGHNA and CDR2 YSLEER. CDR3 protein: CASSQETGNNQPQDF. In DNA, the CDR3 is TGCGCCAGCAGCCAAGAGACGGGGAACAATCAGCCCCAGGATTTT.

The rearrangement links TRBV11-2 to TRBJ2-1; tentative D call: TRBD2 (5 bases). Germline lookup yields CDR1 SGHAT and CDR2 FQNNGV. V lost 8 bases and J 3 bases, leaving 17 bases between the germline ends. The CDR3 has 15 residues. CDR3 protein: CASSGSATFYNEQFF. CDR3 sequence (DNA): TGTGCCAGCTCGGGGTCGGCTACCTTCTACAATGAGCAGTTCTTC.

The J gene is TRBJ1-2, the V gene TRBV4-2; maybe TRBD1 (6 bases). The CDR3 covers 15 residues. The V and J ends lost 0 bases and 4 bases respectively, with 12 bases between them. Germline CDR1 is LGHNA and CDR2 is YNFKEQ. DNA for the CDR3: TGTGCCAGCAGCCAAGAGGCGCAGGGGCTCTATGGCTACACCTTC. Protein sequence: CASSQEAQGLYGYTF.

The chain is built from TRBV19 and TRBJ2-1; 7 positions match TRBD1. The V gene's germline CDR1 is LNHDA and CDR2 SQIVND (reference sequence). This CDR3 is 16 amino acids long. V dropped 8 bases and J dropped 8; count of bases not matched to a gene: 18. CDR3 region: CASAYDLRQGRYEQFF. DNA for the CDR3: TGTGCCAGTGCATACGACCTTCGACAGGGCAGGTATGAGCAGTTCTTC.

This chain joins TRBV5-1 and TRBJ1-4; TRBD1 matches 9 bases. Unmatched junction bases numbered 14, after V lost 3 bases and J lost 8 bases. Germline V gene sequence: CDR1 SGHRS, CDR2 YFSETQ. This CDR3 has 17 amino acids. The CDR3 region is CASSSFPGQGSEEKLFF. The CDR3 region has the DNA TGCGCCAGCAGCTCCTTCCCGGGACAGGGTTCGGAGGAAAAACTGTTTTTT. Using reference TRBV5-1 and TRBJ1-4 for the parts outside the CDR3, the full variable domain is KAGVTQTPRYLIKTRGQQVTLSCSPISGHRSVSWYQQTPGQGLQFLFEYFSETQRNKGNFPGRFSGRQFSNSRSEMNVSTLELGDSALYLCASSSFPGQGSEEKLFFGSGTQLSVL.

This clonotype was found many times. The chain joins TRBV29-1 to TRBJ2-3, with D maybe TRBD1 (7 bases). Trimming removed 5 bases at V and 4 bases at J, with 16 bases between. CDR1 and CDR2 (germline): SQVTM, ANQGSEA. The CDR3 covers 14 residues. The chain's CDR3 is CSVLRGDAPDTQYF. The CDR3 bases are TGCAGCGTTCTCAGGGGGGATGCCCCAGATACGCAGTATTTT.

This clonotype was detected many times. J is TRBJ2-3 and V is TRBV5-1; 11 bases map to TRBD2. There are 17 residues in the CDR3. V shed 3 bases and J 1 base; nucleotides not matched to a gene: 7. Germline CDR1 reads SGHRS; CDR2 reads YFSETQ. The CDR3, as DNA: TGCGCCAGCAGCTCCCGACTAGCGGGGACCGGCACAGATACGCAGTATTTT. As protein: CASSSRLAGTGTDTQYF.

This clonotype came up many times. The rearrangement links TRBV10-2 to TRBJ1-6, with D possibly matching TRBD1 (5 bases). V was shortened by 7 bases and J by 7 bases, with 14 bases between the two germline ends. CDR1 and CDR2 (germline): WSHSY, SAAADI. There are 14 residues in the CDR3. CDR3 loop: CASTQPGSNSPLHF. In DNA form, the CDR3 reads TGCGCCAGCACCCAGCCAGGGTCCAATTCACCCCTCCACTTT.

This clonotype was seen only a few times. The chain joins TRBV24-1 to TRBJ2-3; 9 bases fit TRBD1. This CDR3 region has 16 residues. The V gene's germline CDR1 is KGHDR and CDR2 SFDVKD. The J segment lost 5 bases and the V segment lost 4 bases, leaving 9 bases of the junction unmatched. CDR3 sequence: CATSEAGTGKVDTQYF. In nucleotides, the CDR3 is TGTGCCACCAGTGAGGCCGGGACAGGGAAGGTAGATACGCAGTATTTT.

This clonotype occurred many times. This sequence joins TRBV24-1 and TRBJ2-1; D call uncertain. In germline, CDR1 is KGHDR, CDR2 SFDVKD. CDR3 length: 16 residues. V lost 4 bases and J lost 6, with 18 bases in between. The CDR3 reads CATSDPGSRAGNEQFF. The CDR3 DNA reads TGTGCCACCAGTGACCCCGGTAGCAGAGCAGGCAATGAGCAGTTCTTC.

At least ten counts were recorded for this clonotype. The chain uses TRBV5-1 and TRBJ2-4; D is undetermined. The V and J ends lost 0 bases and 8 bases respectively, with 12 bases between them. The CDR3 is 14 residues long. Germline CDR1 reads SGHRS; CDR2 reads YFSETQ. The CDR3 protein is CASSLEGPLDIQYF. The CDR3 region has the DNA TGCGCCAGCAGCTTGGAAGGACCTTTGGACATTCAGTACTTC.

This chain joins TRBV20-1 and TRBJ1-6; D unclear. Deletions cut 6 bases from V and 9 bases from J, with 9 bases between. Germline CDR1 is DFQATT and CDR2 is SNEGSKA (reference sequence). The CDR3 is 11 residues long. The CDR3 DNA follows: TGCAGTGCCTCGGGTCTTTCACCCCTCCACTTT. This codes for CSASGLSPLHF.

This clonotype was counted ten times or more. The chain is built from TRBV5-6 and TRBJ1-2, with TRBD1 matching over 8 bases. Germline V gives CDR1 SGHDT, CDR2 YYEEEE. The CDR3 has 14 residues. Germline trimming cut 4 bases from V and 7 bases from J; bases unmatched to any gene: 9. The DNA for the CDR3 is TGTGCCAGCAGCCCTGGACAGGGCATGACTGGCTACACCTTC. It yields the protein CASSPGQGMTGYTF. Filled out from reference TRBV5-6 and TRBJ1-2, the complete variable domain reads DAGVTQSPTHLIKTRGQQVTLRCSPKSGHDTVSWYQQALGQGPQFIFQYYEEEERQRGNFPDRFSGHQFPNYSSELNVNALLLGDSALYLCASSPGQGMTGYTFGSGTRLTVV.

This clonotype was seen ten or more times. The rearrangement links TRBV24-1 to TRBJ1-1, with D perhaps matching TRBD1 (5 bases). Germline V gene lookup returns CDR1 KGHDR and CDR2 SFDVKD. Trimming left V 6 bases short and J 2 bases short, with 12 bases between. The CDR3 is 14 amino acids. The chain's CDR3 is CATSRDGTNTEAFF. The CDR3 DNA follows: TGTGCCACCAGTAGGGACGGAACCAACACTGAAGCTTTCTTT.

This clonotype came up a few times. This rearrangement joins TRBV6-1 to TRBJ1-2; D is uncertain. CDR1 MNHNS and CDR2 SASEGT come from the germline V gene. The V gene lost 7 bases and the J gene lost 5 bases, with 23 bases spanning the gap. The CDR3 has 16 residues. Written as DNA, the CDR3 is TGTGCCAGCATGTCACACGGCTCTACGCGGGGATATGGCTACACCTTC. It codes for CASMSHGSTRGYGYTF.

CDR3 sequence: CASSSGGTGYGYTF. CDR3 sequence (DNA): TGTGCCAGCAGCTCCGGCGGGACAGGGTATGGCTACACCTTC. The V gene is TRBV7-2, the J gene TRBJ1-2; TRBD1 agrees at 9 bases. From germline, CDR1 is SGHTA and CDR2 FQGNSA. The junction had 5 bases not matched to a gene; V was cut back by 4 bases and J by 5 bases. This CDR3 contains 14 residues. Full variable domain (outside the CDR3, taken from reference TRBV7-2 and TRBJ1-2): GAGVSQSPSNKVTEKGKDVELRCDPISGHTALYWYRQSLGQGLEFLIYFQGNSAPDKSGLPSDRFSAERTGGSVSTLTIQRTQQEDSAVYLCASSSGGTGYGYTFGSGTRLTVV.

This clonotype came up many times. This chain connects TRBV12-3 or TRBV12-4 to TRBJ2-1, with 10 bases lining up with TRBD2. Germline trimming cut 4 bases from V and 5 bases from J; bases unmatched to any gene: 5. The CDR3 covers 15 residues. CDR3 coding DNA: TGTGCCAGCAGTTGGGCACTAGCGGGGAACAATGAGCAGTTCTTC. Amino acid sequence: CASSWALAGNNEQFF.